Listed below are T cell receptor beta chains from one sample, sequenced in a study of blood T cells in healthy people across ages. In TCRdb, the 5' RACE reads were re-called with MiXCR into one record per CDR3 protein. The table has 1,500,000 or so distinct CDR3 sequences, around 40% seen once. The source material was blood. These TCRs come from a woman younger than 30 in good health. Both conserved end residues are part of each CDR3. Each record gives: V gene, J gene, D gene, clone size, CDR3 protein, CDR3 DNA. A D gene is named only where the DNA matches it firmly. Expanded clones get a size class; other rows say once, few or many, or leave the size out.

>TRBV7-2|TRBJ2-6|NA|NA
CASSFGGRTASSGANVLTF
TGTGCCAGCAGCTTTGGAGGTCGGACTGCCTCCTCTGGGGCCAACGTCCTGACTTTC
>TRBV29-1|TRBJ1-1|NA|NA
CSVAGRLSLGTEAFF
TGCAGCGTTGCAGGGCGTTTAAGCCTGGGCACTGAAGCTTTCTTT
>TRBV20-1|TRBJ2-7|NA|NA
CRAKRASYEQYF
TGCAGGGCAAAACGGGCTTCCTACGAGCAGTACTTC
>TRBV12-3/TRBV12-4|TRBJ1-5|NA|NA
CTSSLEGVGNQPQHF
TGTACCAGCAGTTTAGAGGGGGTTGGCAATCAGCCCCAGCATTTT
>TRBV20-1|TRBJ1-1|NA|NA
CSARGPADTEAFF
TGCAGTGCTAGAGGGCCAGCAGACACTGAAGCTTTCTTT
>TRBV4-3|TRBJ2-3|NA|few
CASSPQQGPTQYF
TGCGCCAGCAGCCCACAACAGGGTCCCACGCAGTATTTT
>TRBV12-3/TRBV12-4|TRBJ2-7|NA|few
CASSTTVTGTYEQYF
TGTGCCAGCAGCACGACCGTGACCGGTACCTACGAGCAGTACTTC
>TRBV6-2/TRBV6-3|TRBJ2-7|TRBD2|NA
CASSPGTNGGYEQYF
TGTGCCAGCAGTCCTGGGACTAACGGGGGTTACGAGCAGTACTTC
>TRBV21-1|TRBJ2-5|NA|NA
CASSKVDSQETQYF
TGTGCCAGCAGCAAAGTCGACAGCCAAGAGACCCAGTACTTC
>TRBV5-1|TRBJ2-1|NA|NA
CASSPGAGVALDEQFF
TGCGCCAGCAGCCCGGGGGCGGGGGTTGCGCTTGATGAGCAGTTCTTC
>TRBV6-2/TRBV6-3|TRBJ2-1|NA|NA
CASSYLRNNEQFF
TGTGCCAGCAGTTACCTTAGGAACAATGAGCAGTTCTTC
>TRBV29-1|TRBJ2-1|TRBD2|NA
CSVVGLAGANEQFF
TGCAGCGTTGTCGGGCTAGCGGGAGCTAATGAGCAGTTCTTC
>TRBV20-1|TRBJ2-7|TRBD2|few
CSARPGLAVYEQYF
TGCAGTGCTAGGCCGGGACTAGCGGTCTACGAGCAGTACTTC
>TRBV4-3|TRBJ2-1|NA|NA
CASSQDLGPTPKGYNEQFF
TGCGCCAGCAGCCAAGACCTGGGGCCGACACCGAAAGGATACAATGAGCAGTTCTTC
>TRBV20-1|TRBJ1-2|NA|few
CSAGGTSSGDYGYTF
TGCAGTGCGGGGGGGACTTCCTCTGGGGACTATGGCTACACCTTC
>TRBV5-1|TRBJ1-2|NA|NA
CASSYEAAMGYTF
TGCGCCAGCAGCTACGAAGCAGCCATGGGCTACACCTTC
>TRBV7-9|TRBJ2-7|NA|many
CASSLSHEQYF
TGTGCCAGCAGCCTTTCCCACGAGCAGTACTTC
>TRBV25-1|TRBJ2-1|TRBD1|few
CASSLSLGQRHNEQFF
TGTGCCAGCAGCCTCTCTTTGGGACAGAGACACAATGAGCAGTTCTTC
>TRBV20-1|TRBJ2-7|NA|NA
CSATGGEAEQYF
TGCAGTGCTACAGGGGGGGAGGCCGAGCAGTACTTC
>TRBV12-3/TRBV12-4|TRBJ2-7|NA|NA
CASKGLYNEQYF
TGTGCCAGCAAGGGGCTTTACAATGAGCAGTACTTC
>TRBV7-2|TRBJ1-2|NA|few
CASSLLGAGLGYGYTF
TGTGCCAGCAGCTTACTGGGGGCGGGTCTGGGGTATGGCTACACCTTC
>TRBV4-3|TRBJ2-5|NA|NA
CASSQDYGAETQYF
TGCGCCAGCAGCCAAGATTACGGAGCAGAGACCCAGTACTTC
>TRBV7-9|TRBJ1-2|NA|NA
CASSLGQPKVYGYTF
TGTGCCAGCAGCTTAGGGCAGCCTAAGGTCTATGGCTACACCTTC
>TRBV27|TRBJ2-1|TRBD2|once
CASSPTLAGRLEFF
TGTGCCAGCAGTCCGACACTAGCGGGAAGGCTGGAGTTCTTC
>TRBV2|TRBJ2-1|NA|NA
CASLKTGNRSCNEQFF
TGTGCCAGCCTTAAAACAGGGAATCGTTCCTGCAATGAGCAGTTCTTC
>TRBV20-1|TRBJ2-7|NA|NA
CSAGRTASSYEQYF
TGCAGTGCTGGCCGGACAGCCAGCTCCTACGAGCAGTACTTC
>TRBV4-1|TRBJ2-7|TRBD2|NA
CASSQDTGGPSSLEQYF
TGCGCCAGCAGCCAAGATACGGGGGGGCCTTCCTCTCTCGAGCAGTACTTC
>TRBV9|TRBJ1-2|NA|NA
CASSRGVGSLYGYTF
TGTGCCAGCAGCCGTGGAGTAGGCAGCCTCTATGGCTACACCTTC
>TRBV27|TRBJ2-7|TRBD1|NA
CASSLWGTGRYEQYF
TGTGCCAGCAGTTTATGGGGGACAGGGCGCTACGAGCAGTACTTC
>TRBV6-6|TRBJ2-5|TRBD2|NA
CASSSSGGRSETQYF
TGTGCCAGCAGTTCTAGCGGGGGTCGGTCAGAGACCCAGTACTTC
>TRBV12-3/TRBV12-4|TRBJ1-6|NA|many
CASSANNSPLHF
TGTGCCAGCAGTGCCAATAATTCACCCCTCCACTTT
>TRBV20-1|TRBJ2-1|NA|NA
CSATVYNEQFF
TGCAGTGCTACGGTATACAATGAGCAGTTCTTC
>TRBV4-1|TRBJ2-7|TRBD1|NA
CASSQEGTGTYEQYF
TGCGCCAGCAGCCAAGAAGGGACAGGAACCTACGAGCAGTACTTC
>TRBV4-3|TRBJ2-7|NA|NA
CASSQGISSYNEQYF
TGCGCCAGCAGCCAAGGGATAAGCTCCTACAATGAGCAGTACTTC
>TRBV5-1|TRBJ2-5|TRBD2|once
CASRKGLAPGSQETQYF
TGCGCCAGCAGAAAGGGACTAGCTCCCGGTAGCCAGGAGACCCAGTACTTC
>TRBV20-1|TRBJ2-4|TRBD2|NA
CSTSGSGTAGASKNIQYF
TGCAGTACTAGCGGCTCCGGAACAGCGGGAGCATCCAAAAACATTCAGTACTTC
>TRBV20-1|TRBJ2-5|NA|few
CSARHYPGTQYF
TGCAGTGCTAGACACTATCCCGGGACCCAGTACTTC
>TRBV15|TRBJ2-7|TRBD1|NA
CATSGQGNYEQYF
TGTGCCACCAGCGGACAGGGTAATTACGAGCAGTACTTC
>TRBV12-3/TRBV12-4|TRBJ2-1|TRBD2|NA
CASSQQGLAGGFVDNEQFF
TGTGCCAGCAGTCAACAAGGACTAGCGGGAGGGTTTGTGGACAATGAGCAGTTCTTC
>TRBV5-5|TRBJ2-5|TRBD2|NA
CASSLSPKTSGVETQYF
TGTGCCAGCAGCTTGTCCCCCAAGACTAGCGGGGTAGAGACCCAGTACTTC
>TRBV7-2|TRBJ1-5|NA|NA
CASSLGWRQASNQPQHF
TGTGCCAGCAGCTTAGGGTGGCGGCAGGCTAGCAATCAGCCCCAGCATTTT
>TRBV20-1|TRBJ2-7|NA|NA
CSARDPRGPSYEQYF
TGCAGTGCTAGAGATCCAAGAGGCCCCTCCTACGAGCAGTACTTC
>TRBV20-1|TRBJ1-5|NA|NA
CSARAGGREPQHF
TGCAGTGCTAGAGCCGGGGGGCGCGAGCCCCAGCATTTT
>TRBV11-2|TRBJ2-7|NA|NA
CASSLDNRRLYNEQYF
TGTGCCAGCAGCTTAGATAACAGAAGACTTTACAATGAGCAGTACTTC
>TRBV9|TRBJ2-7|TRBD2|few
CASSAGLANEQYF
TGTGCCAGCAGCGCGGGACTAGCAAACGAGCAGTACTTC
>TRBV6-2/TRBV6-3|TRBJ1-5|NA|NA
CASSYRALLSNQPQHF
TGTGCCAGCAGTTACAGGGCCCTCCTTAGCAATCAGCCCCAGCATTTT
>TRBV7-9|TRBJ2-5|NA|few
CASSLSRSYQETQYF
TGTGCCAGCAGCCTCTCCCGATCGTACCAAGAGACCCAGTACTTC
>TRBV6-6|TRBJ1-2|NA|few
CASSYSGESYGYTF
TGTGCCAGCAGTTACTCTGGAGAGAGCTATGGCTACACCTTC